Shown below are 32 T cell receptor beta chains from a single sample sequenced in a study of blood T cell repertoires in COVID-19. The table came from immunoSEQ multiplex PCR; TCRdb's copy has only in-frame clones and leaves some out. The sample has a few hundred thousand clones, 87% seen once. The sequenced sample was PBMCs or T cells enriched from blood (not recorded which). Source of these receptors: a young woman who had recovered from COVID-19.

V usage is TRBV5-4 and J usage is TRBJ2-3; 12 bases are a match to TRBD2. The CDR3 length is 16 residues. The germline gives CDR1 SGHNT, CDR2 YYREEE (reference sequence). The V segment lost 4 bases and the J segment 1 base; nucleotides outside the gene matches: 4. DNA for the CDR3: TGTGCCAGCAGCGGGAGACTAGCGGGGGGCACAGATACGCAGTATTTT. Translated, it gives CASSGRLAGGTDTQYF. The full variable domain, in which reference TRBV5-4 and TRBJ2-3 provide the parts outside the CDR3, is ETGVTQSPTHLIKTRGQQVTLRCSSQSGHNTVSWYQQALGQGPQFIFQYYREEENGRGNFPPRFSGLQFPNYSSELNVNALELDDSALYLCASSGRLAGGTDTQYFGPGTRLTVL.

This clone was seen many times. The rearrangement joins TRBV28 to TRBJ1-4; 7 bases line up with TRBD1. The CDR3 length is 14 residues. V trimming: 7 bases; J trimming: 8 bases; junction bases outside the gene matches: 10. The V gene's germline CDR1 is MDHEN and CDR2 SYDVKM. DNA of the CDR3: TGTGCCAGCATCTCAGGGGGAGACTTCGAAAAACTGTTTTTT. It is translated as CASISGGDFEKLFF. Based on the CDR3 plus reference TRBV28 and TRBJ1-4, the full variable domain is DVKVTQSSRYLVKRTGEKVFLECVQDMDHENMFWYRQDPGLGLRLIYFSYDVKMKEKGDIPEGYSVSREKKERFSLILESASTNQTSMYLCASISGGDFEKLFFGSGTQLSVL.

In this sample, this clone turned up once. The genes are TRBV12-3 or TRBV12-4 and TRBJ2-7; the D is unclear. Trimming stripped 6 bases from V and 0 bases from J, with 9 bases between. The CDR3 spans 13 residues. The DNA of the CDR3 is TGTGCCAGCAGCCCCAAGAGCTCCTACGAGCAGTACTTC. It specifies CASSPKSSYEQYF.

V and J are TRBV28 and TRBJ2-1, with 7 nucleotides matching TRBD1. This CDR3 has 13 amino acids. CDR1 and CDR2 (germline): MDHEN, SYDVKM. Trimming removed 9 bases from V and 13 bases from J; junction bases left unmatched: 15. The DNA for the CDR3 is TGTGCCAGTTACTACCGGGACAGCACTGGACAGTTCTTC. The encoded protein is CASYYRDSTGQFF. The full variable domain, its missing parts supplied by reference TRBV28 and TRBJ2-1, is DVKVTQSSRYLVKRTGEKVFLECVQDMDHENMFWYRQDPGLGLRLIYFSYDVKMKEKGDIPEGYSVSREKKERFSLILESASTNQTSMYLCASYYRDSTGQFFGPGTRLTVL.

This clone was found a few times. The gene calls are TRBV9 and TRBJ2-7, with 9 bases identical to TRBD2. V lost 0 bases and J lost 4; bases outside the gene matches: 8. In germline, CDR1 is SGDLS, CDR2 YYNGEE. This CDR3 spans 16 amino acids. The CDR3 is CASSVGPSGIGYEQYF. In DNA form, the CDR3 reads TGTGCCAGCAGCGTAGGCCCTAGCGGGATAGGATACGAGCAGTACTTC.

This sequence joins TRBV7-2 and TRBJ2-3; TRBD2 aligns across 7 bases. The CDR3 contains 14 residues. V was clipped by 5 bases and J by 4 bases; unmatched bases: 6. Germline loops: CDR1 SGHTA, CDR2 FQGNSA. CDR3 coding DNA: TGTGCCAGCAGCGCAGCGGGAACGCCAGATACGCAGTATTTT. It codes for CASSAAGTPDTQYF.

The CDR3 sequence: CASSHGTAGNTIYF. The DNA for the CDR3 is TGTGCCAGCAGCCACGGGACTGCTGGAAACACCATATATTTT. V usage is TRBV16 and J usage is TRBJ1-3; tentatively, D is TRBD1 (5 bases). Germline values: CDR1 KGHSY, CDR2 FQNENV. The germline V and J ends were trimmed by 3 bases and 2 bases, with 8 bases remaining between them. This CDR3 is 14 amino acids long.

On this clone itself: The sample contains more than one DNA sequence encoding this CDR3. The CDR3 is CASSLQGSNQPQHF. The CDR3 nucleotides read TGTGCCAGCAGTTTACAGGGAAGCAATCAGCCCCAGCATTTT. The chain is built from TRBV27 and TRBJ1-5, with a weak D call TRBD1 (5 bases). CDR1 is MNHEY, CDR2 SMNVEV, per germline (reference sequence). The germline V and J ends were trimmed by 2 bases and 1 base, with 6 bases remaining between them. The CDR3 is 14 residues long.

The genes are TRBV6-5 and TRBJ1-1; D is unclear. Trimming stripped 6 bases from V and 4 bases from J, with 12 bases between. CDR1 MNHEY and CDR2 SVGAGI come from the germline V gene. This CDR3 is 13 amino acids long. The chain's CDR3 is CASSPNRGTEAFF. CDR3 DNA sequence: TGTGCCAGCAGCCCCAATAGAGGCACTGAAGCTTTCTTT.

This clone appeared once. V gene TRBV12-3 or TRBV12-4 combines with J gene TRBJ1-2; D uncertain. Trimming shortened V by 1 base and J by 4 bases, and 4 bases separated the two germline ends. This CDR3 has 12 residues. This CDR3 is CASSLGAYGYTF. In DNA form, the CDR3 reads TGTGCCAGCAGTTTAGGCGCCTATGGCTACACCTTC.

This clone has just one count. The chain recombines TRBV5-5 with TRBJ1-1; D remains unclear. This CDR3 contains 15 residues. The V end was cut by 1 base, the J end by 5 bases, with 15 bases between. Germline loops: CDR1 SGHKS, CDR2 YYEKEE (reference sequence). The CDR3 DNA is TGTGCCAGCAGCTTGTTTCTAGGCCCCCTGACTGAAGCTTTCTTT. Translated, it gives CASSLFLGPLTEAFF.

The gene calls are TRBV18 and TRBJ2-7, with 11 bases aligning to TRBD2. The CDR3 is 15 residues long. From germline, CDR1 is KGHSH and CDR2 LQKENI. V dropped 5 bases and J dropped 0; count of bases not matched to a gene: 3. In DNA form, the CDR3 reads TGTGCCAGCTCAGTAGCGGGAGGGTCCTCCTACGAGCAGTACTTC. Translated, it gives CASSVAGGSSYEQYF.

The V gene is TRBV2, the J gene TRBJ1-5; unclear D gene. Trimming took 6 bases from V and 7 from J, leaving 10 bases between them. Germline CDR1 SNHLY, CDR2 FYNNEI. The CDR3 consists of 12 residues. CDR3 nucleotides: TGTGCCAGCAGCTCTAACCCCCAGCCCCAGCATTTT. Protein sequence: CASSSNPQPQHF.

The chain uses TRBV19 and TRBJ2-5, with D tentatively TRBD1 (5 bases). Germline-derived CDR1 and CDR2 are LNHDA and SQIVND (reference sequence). The CDR3 extends over 14 amino acids. V was clipped by 2 bases and J by 3 bases, with 10 bases between them. CDR3 amino acids: CASSISPREETQYF. The CDR3 nucleotides read TGTGCCAGTAGTATAAGTCCCAGGGAAGAGACCCAGTACTTC.

V gene TRBV5-4 combines with J gene TRBJ2-5, with a tentative D call TRBD2 (6 bases). Germline values: CDR1 SGHNT, CDR2 YYREEE (reference sequence). This CDR3 is built from 15 residues. Between the trimmed V and J ends, which lost 4 bases and 2 bases, there was a span of 15 bases. The CDR3 here is CASSLPGGDQETQYF. As DNA, the CDR3 is TGTGCCAGCAGCCTCCCAGGAGGGGATCAAGAGACCCAGTACTTC.

The rearrangement joins TRBV5-1 to TRBJ2-7; D not certain. The V end was cut by 1 base, the J end by 1 base, with 12 bases between. The CDR3 loop spans 15 amino acids. Germline CDR1 is SGHRS and CDR2 is YFSETQ. The CDR3 sequence: CASSLNPGPSYEQYF. DNA of the CDR3: TGCGCCAGCAGCTTGAACCCTGGGCCTTCCTACGAGCAGTACTTC. The whole variable domain, filled in from reference TRBV5-1 and TRBJ2-7, reads KAGVTQTPRYLIKTRGQQVTLSCSPISGHRSVSWYQQTPGQGLQFLFEYFSETQRNKGNFPGRFSGRQFSNSRSEMNVSTLELGDSALYLCASSLNPGPSYEQYFGPGTRLTVT.

The chain recombines TRBV9 with TRBJ2-7; TRBD1 matches 9 bases. After removal of 4 bases from V and 5 bases from J, the junction contained 13 bases not matched to a gene. This CDR3 spans 16 amino acids. Germline CDR1 and CDR2: SGDLS and YYNGEE. CDR3 sequence reads: CASSPEGGQGVHEQYF. The DNA of the CDR3 is TGTGCCAGCAGCCCCGAGGGGGGACAGGGCGTTCACGAGCAGTACTTC. Variable domain in full (rest from reference TRBV9 and TRBJ2-7): DSGVTQTPKHLITATGQRVTLRCSPRSGDLSVYWYQQSLDQGLQFLIQYYNGEERAKGNILERFSAQQFPDLHSELNLSSLELGDSALYFCASSPEGGQGVHEQYFGPGTRLTVT.

J is TRBJ2-3 and V is TRBV6-6; TRBD2 agrees at 8 bases. CDR3 size: 16 residues. With V trimmed by 6 bases and J by 2 bases, 10 bases remained unmatched. Germline V gene lookup returns CDR1 MNHNY and CDR2 SVGAGI (reference sequence). CDR3 coding DNA: TGTGCCAGCAGATGGAATAGCGGGGCCCCCACAGATACGCAGTATTTT. It yields the protein CASRWNSGAPTDTQYF.

The chain carries TRBV5-1 and TRBJ1-2, with TRBD1 identical over 8 bases. V dropped 4 bases and J dropped 4; count of bases not matched to a gene: 6. Germline V gene sequence: CDR1 SGHRS, CDR2 YFSETQ. The CDR3 contains 14 residues. CDR3 bases: TGCGCCAGCAGCGGGGGGACAGGACCCTATGGCTACACCTTC. Translating it yields CASSGGTGPYGYTF.

This chain joins TRBV7-9 and TRBJ1-4; D gene ambiguous. V was trimmed by 2 bases and J by 8 bases, leaving 15 bases between them. CDR3 length equals 15 residues. Germline V gives CDR1 SEHNR, CDR2 FQNEAQ (reference sequence). CDR3: CASSLIVREKEKLFF. The CDR3 coding sequence is TGTGCCAGCAGCTTAATAGTCCGGGAGAAAGAAAAACTGTTTTTT.

The chain recombines TRBV28 with TRBJ2-3; the match to TRBD1 covers 7 bases. Germline V gives CDR1 MDHEN, CDR2 SYDVKM. V dropped 6 bases and J dropped 1; count of bases not matched to a gene: 4. The CDR3 is made up of 14 amino acids. The CDR3, as DNA: TGTGCCAGCAGCCGTGACAGGGGCACAGATACGCAGTATTTT. Protein sequence: CASSRDRGTDTQYF. The whole variable domain, filled in from reference TRBV28 and TRBJ2-3, reads DVKVTQSSRYLVKRTGEKVFLECVQDMDHENMFWYRQDPGLGLRLIYFSYDVKMKEKGDIPEGYSVSREKKERFSLILESASTNQTSMYLCASSRDRGTDTQYFGPGTRLTVL.

Written as DNA, the CDR3 is TGTGCCAGCAGCCCCGGGAGGGCTGCTACTAGCACAGATACGCAGTATTTT. This translates into CASSPGRAATSTDTQYF. The chain has TRBV7-3 and TRBJ2-3; 8 bases align to TRBD2. V was pared by 5 bases and J by 0 bases, with 10 bases of the junction left unmatched. Germline V gene data show CDR1 as SGHTA and CDR2 as FQGTGA. There are 17 residues in the CDR3. The full variable domain, completed using reference TRBV7-3 and TRBJ2-3, is GAGVSQTPSNKVTEKGKYVELRCDPISGHTALYWYRQSLGQGPEFLIYFQGTGAADDSGLPNDRFFAVRPEGSVSTLKIQRTERGDSAVYLCASSPGRAATSTDTQYFGPGTRLTVL.

The rearrangement joins TRBV7-2 to TRBJ2-1; 9 bases fit TRBD2. CDR1 and CDR2 (germline): SGHTA, FQGNSA. V shed 0 bases and J 3 bases; nucleotides not matched to a gene: 3. The CDR3 covers 16 residues. The CDR3 loop reads CASSLAAGGLYNEQFF. In DNA form, the CDR3 reads TGTGCCAGCAGCTTAGCTGCGGGGGGGCTCTACAATGAGCAGTTCTTC.

V is TRBV11-2 and J is TRBJ2-1, with 9 bases aligning to TRBD2. Germline CDR1 and CDR2: SGHAT and FQNNGV. After removal of 3 bases from V and 6 bases from J, the junction contained 9 bases not matched to a gene. CDR3 length: 16 amino acids. The CDR3 bases are TGTGCCAGCAGCTTTAGCGGGAGTTACGTTGGCAATGAGCAGTTCTTC. This gives the protein CASSFSGSYVGNEQFF.

The rearrangement joins TRBV7-6 to TRBJ2-5; TRBD2 aligns across 7 bases. The trim removed 7 bases at V and 5 bases at J, leaving 13 bases unmatched. The CDR3 is made up of 15 amino acids. Germline CDR1 SGHVS, CDR2 FNYEAQ. CDR3 region: CASTPGSTGGETQYF. DNA of the CDR3: TGTGCCAGCACCCCGGGATCTACCGGGGGGGAGACCCAGTACTTC.

This clone was seen a single time. The chain is built from TRBV5-1 and TRBJ2-2; D is unresolved. The germline V gene has CDR1 SGHRS and CDR2 YFSETQ. CDR3 length: 15 residues. Trimming took 0 bases from V and 4 from J, leaving 10 bases between them. CDR3 in DNA: TGCGCCAGCAGCTTGGGAGGTTTAGCCACCGGGGAGCTGTTTTTT. Translation gives CASSLGGLATGELFF.

The V and J genes are TRBV5-6 and TRBJ1-2, with D perhaps matching TRBD1 (6 bases). V was shortened by 0 bases and J by 8 bases, with 14 bases between the two germline ends. CDR1 is SGHDT and CDR2 is YYEEEE in the germline V gene. The CDR3 covers 14 residues. The CDR3 spells CASSLVTGNGGYTF. CDR3 nucleotides: TGTGCCAGCAGCTTGGTCACAGGGAATGGGGGCTACACCTTC.

V gene TRBV12-3 or TRBV12-4 combines with J gene TRBJ1-5; D may be TRBD1 (6 bases). The V end lost 4 bases, the J end lost 7 bases, and 11 bases lay between the germline ends. The CDR3 is 13 amino acids. The CDR3 DNA is TGTGCCAGCAGTTCACAGGGATGGCAGCCCCAGCATTTT. Translated, it gives CASSSQGWQPQHF.

The chain links TRBV7-8 to TRBJ1-4; TRBD1 might be the D (6 bases). V was pared by 3 bases and J by 7 bases, with 12 bases between. Germline loops: CDR1 SGHVS, CDR2 FQNEAQ. CDR3 length: 14 residues. CDR3 amino acids: CASSLGAYGEKLFF. The CDR3 DNA is TGTGCCAGCAGCTTGGGGGCGTATGGTGAAAAACTGTTTTTT.

This chain connects TRBV7-9 to TRBJ1-1; 9 bases align to TRBD1. V shed 5 bases and J 11 bases; nucleotides not matched to a gene: 15. Germline V CDR1 and CDR2: SEHNR, FQNEAQ (reference sequence). The CDR3 consists of 15 residues. CDR3 protein: CASSAPGTGNEEAFF. For the CDR3, the DNA is TGTGCCAGCAGCGCACCCGGGACAGGGAACGAGGAGGCTTTCTTT.

Note on this clone: The DNA is left out, because the CDR3 cannot be placed on it with certainty; the CDR3 is given as TCRdb lists it. The chain links TRBV19 to TRBJ1-1; the table's TRBD1 call for D was not verified on the DNA. Germline-derived CDR1 and CDR2 are LNHDA and SQIVND (reference sequence). The CDR3 is 20 residues long, counting both termini. CDR3 residues: CASNKDRAKLSLDKAVLAFF.

This chain links TRBV5-5 with TRBJ1-2, with TRBD1 identical over 7 bases. CDR3 size: 17 residues. Germline lookup yields CDR1 SGHKS and CDR2 YYEKEE (reference sequence). Trimming took 4 bases from V and 0 from J; bases not matched to a gene: 12. The CDR3 here is CASSLGTAALPNYGYTF. The CDR3 DNA sequence: TGTGCCAGCAGCCTTGGGACAGCCGCCCTTCCTAACTATGGCTACACCTTC.